A selection of T cell receptor beta chains follows, all from one sample in a study of PD-L1 blockade in urothelial cancer. Profiling relied on immunoSEQ multiplex PCR, and the TCRdb table lists in-frame clones only, not all of them. The sample includes 90,000 to 120,000 clones, approximately 90% seen only once; the top ten take over 0.8%. Sequenced material: PBMCs, taken around atezolizumab (anti-PD-L1) treatment. The source is a woman of 80 years or more with urothelial cancer. Both conserved end residues are trimmed from each CDR3.

TRBV15	TRBJ2-7	ATSRAGVDYEQY
TRBV4-1	TRBJ1-2	ASSQGGQSYGYT
TRBV19	TRBJ2-3	ASSGLAGGTDTQY
TRBV5-1	TRBJ2-2	ASRFGTNTGELF
TRBV7-3	TRBJ2-2	ASSPQGSDTGELF
TRBV7-2	TRBJ2-2	ASSSTGGRTTGELF
TRBV10-1	TRBJ2-3	ASSEPRGSTDTQY
TRBV6-5	TRBJ2-1	ASSSGQSQF
TRBV9	TRBJ1-1	ASSVGLPVDGGAF
TRBV5-1	TRBJ2-5	ASSPTSGARETQY
TRBV19	TRBJ1-5	ASSGTDSVYQPQH
TRBV27	TRBJ1-5	ASSLFARANQPQH
TRBV18	TRBJ2-5	ASSPGQQETQY
TRBV2	TRBJ1-1	ASTTAGHTEAF
TRBV14	TRBJ2-7	ASSHSREQY
TRBV5-1	TRBJ2-3	ASTQPPASGTGTDTQY
TRBV11-2	TRBJ2-7	ASSLAGDRVHEQY
TRBV1	TRBJ2-5	TSRGTSGSWETQY
TRBV5-4	TRBJ1-1	ASSLRGNGRTEAF
TRBV19	TRBJ2-7	ASSSTSGQRDEQY
TRBV6-1	TRBJ2-1	ATGEGGNNEQF
TRBV7-2	TRBJ2-7	ASSPYRGGEQY
TRBV10-3	TRBJ1-5	ATSGQGAGNNQPQH
TRBV15	TRBJ2-7	ATSRDPGKAYEQY
TRBV5-1	TRBJ2-5	ASRTSPQETQY
TRBV27	TRBJ1-1	ASSLSGQTNTEAF
TRBV27	TRBJ1-5	ASSPWGGGQGDQPQH
TRBV29-1	TRBJ2-2	SVRLRDREYTGELF
TRBV5-4	TRBJ1-2	ASSLEGDGYT
TRBV9	TRBJ2-7	ASSVEEGGSYEQY
TRBV9	TRBJ1-1	ASTQTGAATEAF
TRBV5-1	TRBJ2-7	ASSLEIGVAGGGEQY
TRBV30	TRBJ2-7	AWSIRTGTSSYEQY
TRBV6-5	TRBJ2-7	ASSYSQAYEQY